This T cell receptor beta chain was retrieved from a study of long-term antiretroviral therapy in people with HIV. The study, taken as a whole, reports: Participants lacked recorded data on ART adherence, viral resistance or therapy changes. Compared with controls, HIV repertoires showed narrower CDR3 length ranges.

The V gene lost 6 bases and the J gene lost 0 bases, with 11 bases spanning the gap. The CDR3 has 15 residues. Germline assignment: CDR1 MNHNS and CDR2 SASEGT. The assay used was immunoSEQ (version v3.0), run at survey level. Sequencing of each sample targeted about 35,000-50,000 T-cell genomes. Profiled with immunoSEQ multiplex PCR; TCRdb holds only in-frame clones, not every one. The table lists 23,000 or so clones, roughly 80% of them singletons. Turning to this clone: As yet, its antigen is unknown.

This specimen was unsorted PBMCs, taken 0.2 years after starting antiretroviral therapy. The chain is built from TRBV6-1 and TRBJ1-4; D ambiguous. The TCR comes from a woman in her thirties with HIV. CDR3 coding DNA: TGTGCCAGCAGATTAGACCGGTCAACTAATGAAAAACTGTTTTTT. The encoded protein is CASRLDRSTNEKLFF.